Below, 23 T cell receptor beta chains from the same sample are listed, as sequenced in a study of cytomegalovirus exposure and HLA in healthy donors. The protocol was immunoSEQ multiplex PCR, while the TCRdb copy is restricted to in-frame clones and leaves out a portion. The profile shows over 100,000 clones, almost 90% of them singletons. Sequenced: PBMCs. The receptors originated from a woman in her late teens or twenties in good health and CMV-seronegative.

The CDR3 DNA reads TGCAGCGGTACGACGGGAGATTACAATGAGCAGTTCTTC. Protein product: CSGTTGDYNEQFF. This chain connects TRBV29-1 to TRBJ2-1; D is perhaps TRBD2 (6 bases). The CDR3 spans 13 residues. The V gene's germline CDR1 is SQVTM and CDR2 ANQGSEA. Trimming left V 7 bases short and J 4 bases short, with 14 bases between.

The rearrangement links TRBV28 to TRBJ2-7, with D tentatively TRBD2 (6 bases). The CDR3 is 15 residues long. The V gene's germline CDR1 is MDHEN and CDR2 SYDVKM. The V end lost 6 bases, the J end lost 2 bases, and 17 bases lay between the germline ends. The CDR3 DNA reads TGTGCCAGCAGATCCCCCACTAGCAAGCCCTACGAGCAGTACTTC. Amino acid sequence: CASRSPTSKPYEQYF.

The chain has TRBV7-3 and TRBJ2-3; a possible D gene is TRBD2 (5 bases). V dropped 3 bases and J dropped 2 bases, with 6 bases sitting between them. The CDR3 is 13 amino acids. Germline CDR1 is SGHTA and CDR2 is FQGTGA. CDR3: CASSFGNTDTQYF. The CDR3 bases are TGTGCCAGCAGCTTCGGGAACACAGATACGCAGTATTTT.

V gene TRBV7-6 combines with J gene TRBJ1-5, with TRBD1 as a possible D gene (6 bases). Germline assignment: CDR1 SGHVS and CDR2 FNYEAQ. V gave up 5 bases and J gave up 6 bases, with 17 bases separating them. This CDR3 comprises 15 residues. This CDR3 reads CASSTGWGKGQPQHF. The CDR3 DNA reads TGTGCCAGCAGCACAGGGTGGGGAAAGGGTCAGCCCCAGCATTTT.

The rearrangement joins TRBV19 to TRBJ2-5; weak D call: TRBD1 (6 bases). V lost 5 bases and J 5 bases, leaving 9 bases between the germline ends. Germline CDR1 reads LNHDA; CDR2 reads SQIVND (reference sequence). The CDR3 contains 12 residues. For the CDR3, the DNA is TGTGCCAGTAGTGCCAGGGGTGAGACCCAGTACTTC. Translated: CASSARGETQYF.

This chain uses TRBV7-9 with TRBJ1-2; D is unresolved. CDR3 length: 14 residues. Looked up from germline, CDR1 is SEHNR and CDR2 is FQNEAQ (reference sequence). Trimming removed 1 base from V and 3 bases from J, with 9 bases in between. CDR3 sequence (DNA): TGTGCCAGCAGCTTAGGAGCCGCTTACTATGGCTACACCTTC. Protein product: CASSLGAAYYGYTF. Using reference TRBV7-9 and TRBJ1-2 for the parts outside the CDR3, the full variable domain is DTGVSQNPRHKITKRGQNVTFRCDPISEHNRLYWYRQTLGQGPEFLTYFQNEAQLEKSRLLSDRFSAERPKGSFSTLEIQRTEQGDSAMYLCASSLGAAYYGYTFGSGTRLTVV.

The chain employs TRBV19 and TRBJ2-1, with D hard to call. CDR1 is LNHDA and CDR2 is SQIVND in the germline V gene (reference sequence). V was cut by 3 bases and J by 8 bases, with 26 bases left in between. This CDR3 contains 18 residues. As DNA, the CDR3 is TGTGCCAGTAGTATGTCCGGGTTATTCCACACAACGAAACATGAGCAGTTCTTC. This encodes CASSMSGLFHTTKHEQFF.

This clone occurred a few times. CDR3 in amino acids: CASSLGGEDNQPQHF. CDR3 DNA: TGCGCCAGCAGCTTGGGTGGAGAGGACAATCAGCCCCAGCATTTT. The V call is TRBV5-1, the J call TRBJ1-5; D not certain. V was shortened by 0 bases and J by 3 bases, with 10 bases between the two germline ends. Germline values: CDR1 SGHRS, CDR2 YFSETQ. The CDR3 spans 15 residues.

The J gene is TRBJ2-7, the V gene TRBV28, with TRBD1 as a possible D gene (7 bases). V lost 3 bases to trimming and J lost 2 bases, with 17 bases between them. The CDR3 loop spans 16 amino acids. CDR1 and CDR2 from the germline V gene are MDHEN and SYDVKM. The CDR3 region is CASSFRPGDSTYEQYF. The DNA for the CDR3 is TGTGCCAGCAGTTTCCGTCCGGGGGACAGCACCTACGAGCAGTACTTC.

This chain uses TRBV7-2 with TRBJ2-7; TRBD1 aligns across 8 bases. The CDR3 has 14 amino acids. V was clipped by 4 bases and J by 7 bases; unmatched bases: 9. The germline CDR1 and CDR2 sequences are SGHTA and FQGNSA. The CDR3 loop reads CASSSGEQGEEQYF. The CDR3 bases are TGTGCCAGCAGCTCAGGAGAACAGGGGGAAGAGCAGTACTTC.

The rearrangement links TRBV6-6 to TRBJ1-1; D uncertain. CDR1 MNHNY and CDR2 SVGAGI come from the germline V gene (reference sequence). The CDR3 runs to 13 residues. The V end lost 7 bases, the J end lost 0 bases, and 9 bases lay between the germline ends. The CDR3 DNA reads as TGTGCCAGCACCCACGGGTTGAACACTGAAGCTTTCTTT. This encodes CASTHGLNTEAFF.

The chain combines TRBV2 with TRBJ2-7; 7 positions agree with TRBD2. Germline V lookup: CDR1 SNHLY, CDR2 FYNNEI. The CDR3 extends over 15 amino acids. Germline trimming cut 6 bases from V and 1 base from J; bases unmatched to any gene: 9. The CDR3 bases are TGTGCCAGCAGGCTTCTAGCGGCCGCATCCTACGAGCAGTACTTC. This codes for CASRLLAAASYEQYF.

V usage is TRBV4-1 and J usage is TRBJ1-1; D is perhaps TRBD1 (5 bases). Germline lookup yields CDR1 MGHRA and CDR2 YSYEKL. This CDR3 has 13 residues. V dropped 0 bases and J dropped 6 bases, with 8 bases sitting between them. CDR3 loop: CASSQDRGSEAFF. CDR3 coding DNA: TGCGCCAGCAGCCAAGATCGGGGGTCTGAAGCTTTCTTT.

The V and J genes are TRBV6-5 and TRBJ2-7; D uncertain. Germline CDR1 is MNHEY and CDR2 is SVGAGI. There are 14 residues in the CDR3. Trimming cost V 5 bases and J 2 bases, with 13 bases left between them. The CDR3 coding sequence is TGTGCCAGCAGTCTCCGTAGAAATGCCTACGAGCAGTACTTC. Protein product: CASSLRRNAYEQYF.

V usage is TRBV9 and J usage is TRBJ2-3; 13 bases fit TRBD2. The CDR3 loop spans 18 amino acids. The germline V gene has CDR1 SGDLS and CDR2 YYNGEE. The V and J ends lost 4 bases and 6 bases, in that order; junction bases with no gene match: 14. The CDR3 region has the DNA TGTGCCAGCAGCTCCCGGACTAGCGGGGGACTCCGTCGGGATACGCAGTATTTT. Residues: CASSSRTSGGLRRDTQYF.

Here the CDR3 reads CACGQGSYEQYF. The CDR3 nucleotides read TGTGCCTGCGGTCAGGGATCCTACGAGCAGTACTTC. V is TRBV30 and J is TRBJ2-7, with D possibly TRBD1 on 5 matching bases. In germline, CDR1 is GTSNPN, CDR2 SVGIG (reference sequence). This CDR3 has 12 residues. Between the trimmed V and J ends, which lost 6 bases and 1 base, there was a span of 10 bases. Variable domain in full (rest from reference TRBV30 and TRBJ2-7): SQTIHQWPATLVQPVGSPLSLECTVEGTSNPNLYWYRQAAGRGLQLLFYSVGIGQISSEVPQNLSASRPQDRQFILSSKKLLLSDSGFYLCACGQGSYEQYFGPGTRLTVT.

The V gene is TRBV19, the J gene TRBJ1-5; D remains unclear. The V gene lost 7 bases and the J gene lost 5 bases, with 15 bases spanning the gap. The CDR3 is 14 amino acids. Germline V lookup: CDR1 LNHDA, CDR2 SQIVND (reference sequence). Here the CDR3 reads CASTSTGADQPQHF. The CDR3 DNA follows: TGTGCCAGTACCTCGACGGGTGCCGATCAGCCCCAGCATTTT.

The sample holds one count of this clone. The chain has TRBV27 and TRBJ1-1, with D maybe TRBD1 (5 bases). The V and J ends lost 2 bases and 2 bases respectively, with 9 bases between them. Germline V gene sequence: CDR1 MNHEY, CDR2 SMNVEV (reference sequence). CDR3 size: 14 residues. The CDR3 DNA follows: TGTGCCAGCAGTTTAAGGGGCCCAAACACTGAAGCTTTCTTT. Its translation is CASSLRGPNTEAFF.

The V and J genes are TRBV5-1 and TRBJ1-3; the D gene is possibly TRBD1 (5 bases). CDR1 and CDR2 (germline): SGHRS, YFSETQ. CDR3 length: 14 residues. V was trimmed by 0 bases and J by 2 bases, leaving 6 bases between them. CDR3: CASSLDRTGNTIYF. Written as DNA, the CDR3 is TGCGCCAGCAGCTTGGACAGGACTGGAAACACCATATATTTT.

V gene TRBV25-1 combines with J gene TRBJ2-1, with 7 bases aligning to TRBD1. Germline V gene sequence: CDR1 MGHDK, CDR2 SYGVNS. Germline trimming cut 3 bases from V and 2 bases from J; bases unmatched to any gene: 7. This CDR3 comprises 16 residues. CDR3 protein: CASSELGDRAYNEQFF. CDR3 nucleotide sequence: TGTGCCAGCAGTGAGCTCGGAGACAGGGCCTACAATGAGCAGTTCTTC.

V usage is TRBV27 and J usage is TRBJ1-6; 7 bases are a match to TRBD1. The J segment lost 5 bases and the V segment lost 9 bases, leaving 7 bases of the junction unmatched. CDR1 and CDR2 (germline): MNHEY, SMNVEV (reference sequence). The CDR3 totals 14 residues. The CDR3 loop is CARQRDSHNSPLHF. CDR3 in DNA: TGTGCCAGACAGAGGGACAGCCATAATTCACCCCTCCACTTT.

This chain links TRBV5-5 with TRBJ2-7, with 8 nucleotides matching TRBD1. CDR1 is SGHKS and CDR2 is YYEKEE in the germline V gene (reference sequence). The CDR3 has 15 residues. Trimming at V came to 4 bases and at J to 1 base, leaving 7 bases not matched to a gene. CDR3 nucleotide sequence: TGTGCCAGCAGCGACCGGGACAGGAGGTCCTACGAGCAGTACTTC. Its protein product is CASSDRDRRSYEQYF. Variable domain in full (rest from reference TRBV5-5 and TRBJ2-7): DAGVTQSPTHLIKTRGQQVTLRCSPISGHKSVSWYQQVLGQGPQFIFQYYEKEERGRGNFPDRFSARQFPNYSSELNVNALLLGDSALYLCASSDRDRRSYEQYFGPGTRLTVT.

The rearrangement uses TRBV20-1 and TRBJ1-5; the D gene is possibly TRBD1 (5 bases). This CDR3 has 11 residues. Germline V lookup: CDR1 DFQATT, CDR2 SNEGSKA (reference sequence). Trimming removed 6 bases from V and 12 bases from J, with 15 bases in between. The CDR3 sequence is CSAEVWGGQHF. CDR3 nucleotides: TGCAGTGCCGAGGTGTGGGGGGGCCAGCATTTT.